These 11 T cell receptor beta chains were all obtained from the same sample, sequenced in a study of early T cells in non-severe SARS-CoV-2 infection. TCRdb fed the 5' RACE reads into MiXCR, producing one record per CDR3 protein. The sample carries some 19,000 distinct CDR3 sequences, less than 5% recorded once. Sequencing input: whole blood. The source of these receptors is an adult who was a healthcare worker with PCR-confirmed SARS-CoV-2 infection or an uninfected control (not recorded which).

This clonotype was recorded at least ten times. V gene TRBV20-1 combines with J gene TRBJ1-2; D not certain. Germline loops: CDR1 DFQATT, CDR2 SNEGSKA (reference sequence). CDR3 length: 9 amino acids. CDR3 residues: CSSADGYTF. In nucleotides, the CDR3 is TGCTCTTCAGCGGATGGCTACACCTTC.

The rearrangement joins TRBV6-2 or TRBV6-3 to TRBJ1-5; 7 bases are shared with TRBD1. This CDR3 has 14 residues. The junction had 7 bases not matched to a gene; V was cut back by 4 bases and J by 7 bases. CDR1 MNHEY and CDR2 SVGEGT come from the germline V gene. The CDR3 loop reads CASSLGQEAQPQHF. CDR3 bases: TGTGCCAGCAGTTTAGGACAGGAGGCACAGCCCCAGCATTTT.

This clonotype was found many times. The genes are TRBV5-1 and TRBJ2-5, with D possibly TRBD1 on 7 matching bases. In germline, CDR1 is SGHRS, CDR2 YFSETQ. The CDR3 is 13 amino acids. V was clipped by 4 bases and J by 5 bases, with 12 bases between them. CDR3: CASSAGGRETQYF. The CDR3 DNA sequence: TGCGCCAGCAGCGCAGGGGGGCGGGAGACCCAGTACTTC. Full variable domain (missing parts from reference TRBV5-1 and TRBJ2-5): KAGVTQTPRYLIKTRGQQVTLSCSPISGHRSVSWYQQTPGQGLQFLFEYFSETQRNKGNFPGRFSGRQFSNSRSEMNVSTLELGDSALYLCASSAGGRETQYFGPGTRLLVL.

This clonotype was detected many times. The chain is built from TRBV7-9 and TRBJ2-7; D is undetermined. V gave up 1 base and J gave up 3 bases, with 7 bases separating them. CDR1 and CDR2 (germline): SEHNR, FQNEAQ (reference sequence). This CDR3 is built from 13 residues. The CDR3 DNA follows: TGTGCCAGCAGCTTAGACGGGTACTACGAGCAGTACTTC. Its protein is CASSLDGYYEQYF.

This clonotype showed up just a few times. The CDR3 DNA is TGTGCCAGTACCTTATACCAGGGCTTGAACACCGGGGAGCTGTTTTTT. Translation: CASTLYQGLNTGELFF. The J gene is TRBJ2-2, the V gene TRBV19; D might be TRBD1 (5 bases). Trimming left V 7 bases short and J 1 base short, with 16 bases between. The CDR3 loop spans 16 amino acids. Germline lookup yields CDR1 LNHDA and CDR2 SQIVND (reference sequence).

Ten or more counts support this clonotype. V usage is TRBV20-1 and J usage is TRBJ1-5; D is unresolved. Trimming removed 6 bases at V and 0 bases at J, with 9 bases between. There are 13 residues in the CDR3. Germline CDR1 DFQATT, CDR2 SNEGSKA (reference sequence). The CDR3 coding sequence is TGCAGTGCCCAAACCTATAGCAATCAGCCCCAGCATTTT. Its translation is CSAQTYSNQPQHF.

This clonotype was detected ten times or more. The chain links TRBV20-1 to TRBJ2-1, with 10 bases lining up with TRBD2. J lost 4 bases, V lost 5 bases, and 14 bases had no gene match. The CDR3 has 17 amino acids. Germline V lookup: CDR1 DFQATT, CDR2 SNEGSKA (reference sequence). The CDR3 sequence: CSARTLAGAWSYNEQFF. CDR3 DNA: TGCAGTGCTCGGACCCTAGCGGGGGCTTGGTCTTACAATGAGCAGTTCTTC.

This clonotype was counted ten times or more. The chain recombines TRBV4-2 with TRBJ1-2; 8 nucleotides line up with TRBD1. CDR1 is LGHNA and CDR2 is YNFKEQ in the germline V gene. V shed 0 bases and J 8 bases; nucleotides not matched to a gene: 11. The CDR3 covers 16 residues. The CDR3 loop reads CASSQEVGRGLGGYTF. Written as DNA, the CDR3 is TGTGCCAGCAGCCAAGAAGTTGGCAGGGGGCTTGGGGGCTACACCTTC.

This clonotype was detected a few times. The rearrangement uses TRBV4-1 and TRBJ1-5; 9 bases are a match to TRBD1. Germline trimming cut 3 bases from V and 8 bases from J; bases unmatched to any gene: 14. Per the germline V gene, CDR1 is MGHRA and CDR2 is YSYEKL. This CDR3 has 17 residues. The CDR3 DNA reads TGCGCCAGCAGCCACCGAATCCGGGACAGGGCAATGGAGCCCCAGCATTTT. Translating it yields CASSHRIRDRAMEPQHF.

This clonotype was picked up many times. The V call is TRBV7-2, the J call TRBJ1-2; the match to TRBD1 covers 8 bases. Germline trimming cut 1 base from V and 6 bases from J; bases unmatched to any gene: 4. Germline V gene lookup returns CDR1 SGHTA and CDR2 FQGNSA. The CDR3 sequence is 14 residues long. The CDR3 region is CASSLVSGGDGYTF. The DNA of the CDR3 is TGTGCCAGCAGCTTAGTCTCAGGGGGCGATGGCTACACCTTC.

This clonotype was detected many times. The J gene is TRBJ2-1, the V gene TRBV6-4; the match to TRBD2 covers 14 bases. Losses at the gene ends were 4 bases for V and 8 bases for J; bases not matched to a gene: 7. Germline V gene sequence: CDR1 MRHNA, CDR2 SNTAGT. The CDR3 runs to 16 residues. The CDR3 DNA reads as TGTGCCAGCAGTGTCGCGACTAGCGGGGGGGCGGATGAGCAGTTCTTC. Translation gives CASSVATSGGADEQFF.